This T cell receptor (beta chain) is drawn from a study of molecular identifiers for immune sequencing clone quantification. Study at large: Sequencing covered four of five parts into which replicate RNA from about 21,000 or 97,000 naive CD8 cells was split. Study-wide points: More than 97% of effector molecules, versus under 1% of naive-cell molecules, belonged to clones above 20 RNA copies.

TCRdb passed the PCR reads through MiXCR, listing each CDR3 protein once. The sample lists some 580,000 distinct CDR3 sequences, about 25% occurring once. Germline CDR1 reads SGHAT; CDR2 reads FQNNGV. This CDR3 has 13 amino acids. The V gene lost 6 bases and the J gene lost 0 bases, with 9 bases spanning the gap. This clonotype was recorded a few times. Its specificity is unknown. A CD8+CD4-CCR7+CD45RA+ phenotype served as the sorting definition for naive CD8 T cells. The sample comprised naive CD8+ T cells from blood, with Jurkat cell RNA spiked in. Subset denoted: FACS-sorted CD8+CD4-CCR7+CD45RA+ naive T cells. This chain connects TRBV11-2 to TRBJ2-7, with D tentatively TRBD1 or TRBD2 (5 bases each). The sequence derives from a human donor in good health. Some libraries in this study had Jurkat cell RNA spiked in. CDR3 DNA sequence: TGTGCCAGCAGGGACACTAGCTCCTACGAGCAGTACTTC. Translated: CASRDTSSYEQYF.